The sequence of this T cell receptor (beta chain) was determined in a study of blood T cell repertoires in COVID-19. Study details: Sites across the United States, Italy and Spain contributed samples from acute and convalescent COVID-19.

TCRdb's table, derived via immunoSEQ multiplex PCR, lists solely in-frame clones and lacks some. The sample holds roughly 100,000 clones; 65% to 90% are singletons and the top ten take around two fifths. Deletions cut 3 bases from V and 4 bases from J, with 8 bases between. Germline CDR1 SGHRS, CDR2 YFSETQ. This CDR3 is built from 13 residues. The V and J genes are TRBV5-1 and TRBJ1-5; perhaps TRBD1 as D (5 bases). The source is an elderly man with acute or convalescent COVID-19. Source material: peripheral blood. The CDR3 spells CASSWGENQPQHF. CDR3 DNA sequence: TGCGCCAGCAGCTGGGGGGAGAATCAGCCCCAGCATTTT.